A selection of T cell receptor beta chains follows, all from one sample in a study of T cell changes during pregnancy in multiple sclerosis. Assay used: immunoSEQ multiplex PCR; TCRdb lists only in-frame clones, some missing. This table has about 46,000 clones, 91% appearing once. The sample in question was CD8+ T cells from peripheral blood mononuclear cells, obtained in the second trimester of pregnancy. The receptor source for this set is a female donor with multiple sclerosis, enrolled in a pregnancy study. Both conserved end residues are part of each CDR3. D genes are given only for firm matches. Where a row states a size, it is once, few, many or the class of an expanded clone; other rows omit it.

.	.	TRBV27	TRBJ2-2	CASSLRGRNTGELFF	TGTGCCAGCAGTTTACGGGGTCGGAACACCGGGGAGCTGTTTTTT
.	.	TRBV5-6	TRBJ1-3	CASSLAADPFSGNTIYF	TGTGCCAGCAGCTTGGCAGCGGACCCGTTCTCTGGAAACACCATATATTTT
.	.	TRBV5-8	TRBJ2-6	CASSLQVSRSGANVLTF	TGTGCCAGCAGCTTACAGGTATCGCGCTCTGGGGCCAACGTCCTGACTTTC
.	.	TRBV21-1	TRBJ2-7	CASVRDEQYF	TGTGCCAGCGTGCGGGACGAGCAGTACTTC
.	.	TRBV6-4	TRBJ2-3	CASSISSTDTQYF	TGTGCCAGCAGTATCTCTAGCACAGATACGCAGTATTTT
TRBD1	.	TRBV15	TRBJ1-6	CATSRVDRATSVYNSPLHF	TGTGCCACCAGCAGAGTGGACAGGGCCACCAGTGTATATAATTCACCCCTCCACTTT
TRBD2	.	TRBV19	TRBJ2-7	CASNSRSGGPYEQYF	TGTGCCAGTAACTCTAGGAGCGGGGGGCCCTACGAGCAGTACTTC
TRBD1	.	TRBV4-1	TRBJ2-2	CASRGQGVELFF	TGCGCCAGCAGGGGACAGGGAGTGGAGCTGTTTTTT
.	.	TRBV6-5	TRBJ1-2	CASSYSQVGGYTF	TGTGCCAGCAGTTACTCCCAGGTGGGTGGCTACACCTTC
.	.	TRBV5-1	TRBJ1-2	CASSLDGGAWYGYTF	TGCGCCAGCAGCTTGGATGGGGGCGCTTGGTATGGCTACACCTTC
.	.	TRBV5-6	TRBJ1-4	CASSLAIQGHEKLFF	TGTGCCAGCAGCTTGGCCATACAGGGCCATGAAAAACTGTTTTTT
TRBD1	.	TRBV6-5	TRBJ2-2	CASSYSGGAGELFF	TGTGCCAGCAGTTACTCAGGGGGCGCCGGGGAGCTGTTTTTT
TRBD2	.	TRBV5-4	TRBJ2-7	CASSPGGSGGSYEQYF	TGTGCCAGCAGCCCCGGGGGGAGCGGGGGGTCCTACGAGCAGTACTTC
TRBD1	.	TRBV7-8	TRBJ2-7	CASSMTGIIYEQYF	TGTGCCAGCAGCATGACAGGGATCATTTACGAGCAGTACTTC
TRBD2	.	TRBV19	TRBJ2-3	CASSPWTSGGTDTQYF	TGTGCCAGTAGTCCCTGGACTAGCGGGGGCACAGATACGCAGTATTTT
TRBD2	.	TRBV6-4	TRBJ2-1	CASSASGGADRNEQFF	TGTGCCAGCAGTGCCAGCGGGGGGGCCGACAGGAATGAGCAGTTCTTC
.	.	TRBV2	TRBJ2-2	CASSEGAGDTGELFF	TGTGCCAGCAGTGAAGGGGCGGGTGACACCGGGGAGCTGTTTTTT
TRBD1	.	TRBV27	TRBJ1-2	CATGGQGPNYGYTF	TGTGCCACCGGTGGACAGGGACCTAACTATGGCTACACCTTC
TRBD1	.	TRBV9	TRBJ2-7	CASSGDSYEQYF	TGTGCCAGCAGCGGGGACAGCTACGAGCAGTACTTC
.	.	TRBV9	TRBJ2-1	CASSVPSGNEQFF	TGTGCCAGCAGCGTCCCATCAGGCAATGAGCAGTTCTTC
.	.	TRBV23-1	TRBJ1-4	CASSRLLGHQPRVSNEKLFF	TGCGCCAGCAGCCGATTGCTCGGACATCAACCACGGGTTTCTAATGAAAAACTGTTTTTT
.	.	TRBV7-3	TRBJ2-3	CASRRVSTDTQYF	TGTGCCAGCAGGCGCGTATCTACAGATACGCAGTATTTT
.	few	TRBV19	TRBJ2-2	CASSVTVGRGTGELFF	TGTGCCAGTAGTGTGACAGTCGGGCGAGGCACCGGGGAGCTGTTTTTT
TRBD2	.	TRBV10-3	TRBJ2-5	CAISESTFLAGGRETQYF	TGTGCCATCAGTGAGTCGACTTTCCTAGCGGGGGGTCGGGAGACCCAGTACTTC
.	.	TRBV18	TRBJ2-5	CASSPEREQETQYF	TGTGCCAGCTCACCGGAGAGGGAGCAAGAGACCCAGTACTTC
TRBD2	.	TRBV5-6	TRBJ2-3	CASSPGLAGGPTDTQYF	TGTGCCAGCAGCCCGGGACTAGCGGGGGGGCCCACAGATACGCAGTATTTT
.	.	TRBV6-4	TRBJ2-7	CASAGGPQIYEQYF	TGTGCCAGCGCTGGCGGGCCACAAATTTACGAGCAGTACTTC
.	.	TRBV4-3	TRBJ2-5	CASSQTAGLQETQYF	TGCGCCAGCAGCCAAACCGCGGGGCTACAAGAGACCCAGTACTTC
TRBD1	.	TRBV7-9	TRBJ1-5	CASSPGQDYNQPQHF	TGTGCCAGCAGCCCCGGACAGGACTACAATCAGCCCCAGCATTTT